These T cell receptor beta chains were read from a single sample in a study of PD-1 blockade in classical Hodgkin lymphoma. Sequenced by immunoSEQ multiplex PCR; TCRdb stores in-frame clones only, minus some. The repertoire holds approximately 28,000 clones, approximately 79% seen once, with 0.55% to 0.7% in the top ten. Sequences were derived from CD4+ T cells from blood, sampled before the fourth cycle of nivolumab. The receptors were gathered from a human donor with classical Hodgkin lymphoma. The conserved cysteine and the conserved F or W are not part of the CDR3 here. A row's size may be missing; if present it is once, few, many or a size class.

TRBV10-3,12,-,TRBJ2-2,AISEGDRTGELF
TRBV5-5,13,-,TRBJ2-2,ASSRDSFYTGELF
TRBV19,12,-,TRBJ1-6,ASSPGAGERPLH
TRBV6-5,13,-,TRBJ2-7,ASSKTGGGSYEQY
TRBV5-1,13,-,TRBJ2-3,ASSSGSSSTDTQY
TRBV6-6,12,-,TRBJ2-5,ASRIAGGQETQY
TRBV11-2,15,-,TRBJ2-3,ASSLSGLASATDTQY
TRBV5-1,12,-,TRBJ2-2,ASSLLGGTGELF
TRBV7-2,14,-,TRBJ2-1,ASSQSLAGGIREQF
TRBV5-6,14,-,TRBJ1-4,ASSFRGVWANEKLF
TRBV18,13,-,TRBJ1-1,ASSPSPILNTEAF
TRBV5-1,12,few,TRBJ1-6,ASSPDRVNSPLH
TRBV15,12,-,TRBJ1-1,ATSRETMTTEAF
TRBV5-4,12,-,TRBJ2-7,ASSTTRSSYEQY
TRBV6-5,10,once,TRBJ2-1,ASGRGYNEQF
TRBV6-5,13,-,TRBJ2-1,ASSYSGGHPNEQF